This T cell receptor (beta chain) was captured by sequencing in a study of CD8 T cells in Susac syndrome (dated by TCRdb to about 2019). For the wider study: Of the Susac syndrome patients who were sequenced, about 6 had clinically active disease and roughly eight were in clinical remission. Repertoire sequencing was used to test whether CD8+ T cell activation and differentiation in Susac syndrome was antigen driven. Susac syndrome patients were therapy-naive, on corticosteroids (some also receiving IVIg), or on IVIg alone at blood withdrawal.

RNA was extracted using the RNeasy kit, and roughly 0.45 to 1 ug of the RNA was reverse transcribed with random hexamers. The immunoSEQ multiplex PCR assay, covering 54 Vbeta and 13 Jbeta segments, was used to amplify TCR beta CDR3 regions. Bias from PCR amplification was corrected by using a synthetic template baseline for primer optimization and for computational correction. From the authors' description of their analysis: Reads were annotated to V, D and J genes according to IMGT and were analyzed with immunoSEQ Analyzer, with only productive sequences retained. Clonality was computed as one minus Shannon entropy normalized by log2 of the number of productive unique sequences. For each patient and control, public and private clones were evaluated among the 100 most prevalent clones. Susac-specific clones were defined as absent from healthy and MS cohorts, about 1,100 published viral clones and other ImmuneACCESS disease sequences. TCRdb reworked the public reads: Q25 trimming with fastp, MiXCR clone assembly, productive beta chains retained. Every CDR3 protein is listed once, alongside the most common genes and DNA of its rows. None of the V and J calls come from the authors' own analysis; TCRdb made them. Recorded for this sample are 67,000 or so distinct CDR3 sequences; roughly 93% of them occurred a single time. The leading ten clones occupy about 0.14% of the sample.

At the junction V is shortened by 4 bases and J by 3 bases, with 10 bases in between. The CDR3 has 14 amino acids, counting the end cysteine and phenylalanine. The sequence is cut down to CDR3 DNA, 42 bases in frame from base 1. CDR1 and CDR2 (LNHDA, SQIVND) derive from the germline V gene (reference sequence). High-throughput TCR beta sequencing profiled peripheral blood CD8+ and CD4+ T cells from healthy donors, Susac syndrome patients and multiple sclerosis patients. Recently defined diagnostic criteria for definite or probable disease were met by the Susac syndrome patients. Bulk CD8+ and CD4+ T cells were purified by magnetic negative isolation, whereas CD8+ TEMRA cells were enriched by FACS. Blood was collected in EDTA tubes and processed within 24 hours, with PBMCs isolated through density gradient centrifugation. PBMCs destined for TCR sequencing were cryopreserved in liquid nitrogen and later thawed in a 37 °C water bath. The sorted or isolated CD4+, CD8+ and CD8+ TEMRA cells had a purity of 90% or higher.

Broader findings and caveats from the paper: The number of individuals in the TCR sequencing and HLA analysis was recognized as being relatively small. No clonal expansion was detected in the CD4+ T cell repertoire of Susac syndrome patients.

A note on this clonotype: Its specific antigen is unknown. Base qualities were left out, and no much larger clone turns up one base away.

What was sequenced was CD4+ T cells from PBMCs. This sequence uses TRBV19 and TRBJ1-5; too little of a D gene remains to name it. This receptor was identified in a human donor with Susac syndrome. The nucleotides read TGTGCCAGTAGTAGTCCCCCCGCCAATCAGCCCCAGCATTTT. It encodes CASSSPPANQPQHF. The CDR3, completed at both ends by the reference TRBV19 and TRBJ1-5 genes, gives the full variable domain DGGITQSPKYLFRKEGQNVTLSCEQNLNHDAMYWYRQDPGQGLRLIYYSQIVNDFQKGDIAEGYSVSREKKESFPLTVTSAQKNPTAFYLCASSSPPANQPQHFGDGTRLSIL.